This T cell receptor (beta chain) is from a study of PD-1 blockade in classical Hodgkin lymphoma. Regarding the study as a whole: Patients newly diagnosed and complete responders had comparable baseline diversity. The study found that TCR diversity rose significantly by C4D1 in CD4+ but not CD8+ cells. Reports indicated that newly diagnosed patients had lower baseline TCR diversity than healthy donors did.

Regarding time point: cycle 4 day 1 (C4D1), after about 6 weeks of nivolumab. Relapse was seen in all patients after autologous stem cell transplantation, and brentuximab vedotin exposure was variable. Out of thawed PBMCs, magnetic negative selection purified CD4+ T cells. Complete response, partial response or progressive disease constituted the best responses recorded. Method: immunoSEQ multiplex PCR; TCRdb's copy keeps in-frame clones and lacks some. Among about 22,000 clones, 72% were seen once, and the ten largest hold 1% to 1.5%. CDR1 and CDR2 (germline): SGDLS, YYNGEE. Trimming took off 0 bases at V and 7 bases at J, with 13 bases between the two ends. This CDR3 has 14 residues. In regard to this clone: Its antigen is still unknown.

The sequencing here drew on CD4+ T cells from blood, taken before the fourth cycle of nivolumab. The V gene is TRBV9, the J gene TRBJ2-5; possibly TRBD2 for D (6 bases). This sequence originates from a human donor with classical Hodgkin lymphoma. CDR3 nucleotides: TGTGCCAGCAGCGTAGACTCTCAGGGAGGGACCCAGTACTTC. Protein product: CASSVDSQGGTQYF.